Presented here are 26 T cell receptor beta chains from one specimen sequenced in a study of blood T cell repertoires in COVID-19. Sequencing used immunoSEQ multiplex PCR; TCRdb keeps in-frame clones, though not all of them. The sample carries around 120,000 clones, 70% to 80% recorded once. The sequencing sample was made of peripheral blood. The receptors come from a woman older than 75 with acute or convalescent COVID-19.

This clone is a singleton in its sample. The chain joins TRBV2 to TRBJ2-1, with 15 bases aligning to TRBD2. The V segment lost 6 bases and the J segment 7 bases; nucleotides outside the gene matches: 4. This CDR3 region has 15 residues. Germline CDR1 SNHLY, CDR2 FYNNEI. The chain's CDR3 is CASSQGLAGGNEQFF. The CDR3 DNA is TGTGCCAGCAGCCAAGGACTAGCGGGAGGGAATGAGCAGTTCTTC.

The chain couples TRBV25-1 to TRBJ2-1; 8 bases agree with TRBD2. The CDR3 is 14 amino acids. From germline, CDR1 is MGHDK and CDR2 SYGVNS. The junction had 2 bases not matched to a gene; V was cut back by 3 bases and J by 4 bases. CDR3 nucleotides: TGTGCCAGCAGTGACCCGGGGGGGTACAATGAGCAGTTCTTC. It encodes CASSDPGGYNEQFF.

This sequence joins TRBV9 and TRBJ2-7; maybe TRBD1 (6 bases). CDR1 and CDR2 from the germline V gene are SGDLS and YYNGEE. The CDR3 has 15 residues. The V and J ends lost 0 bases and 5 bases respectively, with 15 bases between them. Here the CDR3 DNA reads TGTGCCAGCAGCGTAGCTACTCAGGGGTCCGACGAGCAGTACTTC. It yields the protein CASSVATQGSDEQYF.

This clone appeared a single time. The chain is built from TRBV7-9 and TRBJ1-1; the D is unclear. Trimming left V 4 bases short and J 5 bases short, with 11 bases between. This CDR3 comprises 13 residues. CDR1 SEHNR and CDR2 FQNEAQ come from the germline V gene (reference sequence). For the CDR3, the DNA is TGTGCCAGCAGCTCCCGCCTAGGTACTGAAGCTTTCTTT. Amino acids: CASSSRLGTEAFF.

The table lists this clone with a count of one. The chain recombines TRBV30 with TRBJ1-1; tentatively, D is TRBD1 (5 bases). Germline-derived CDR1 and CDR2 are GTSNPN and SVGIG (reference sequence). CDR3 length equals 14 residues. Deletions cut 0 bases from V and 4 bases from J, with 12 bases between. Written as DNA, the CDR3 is TGTGCCTGGAGTGTAGTGGGGCCGGGCACTGAAGCTTTCTTT. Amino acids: CAWSVVGPGTEAFF.

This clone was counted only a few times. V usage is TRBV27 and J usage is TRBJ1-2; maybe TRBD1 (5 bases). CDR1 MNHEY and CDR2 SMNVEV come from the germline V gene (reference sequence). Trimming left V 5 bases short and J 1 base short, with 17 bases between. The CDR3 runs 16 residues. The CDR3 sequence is CASSTREGRGNYGYTF. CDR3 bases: TGTGCCAGCAGTACCCGGGAGGGGAGGGGTAACTATGGCTACACCTTC.

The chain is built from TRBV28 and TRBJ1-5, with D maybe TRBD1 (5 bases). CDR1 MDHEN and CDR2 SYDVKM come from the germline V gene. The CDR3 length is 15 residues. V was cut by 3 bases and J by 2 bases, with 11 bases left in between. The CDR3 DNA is TGTGCCAGCAGTTTGGTAACGGGGGGCAATCAGCCCCAGCATTTT. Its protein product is CASSLVTGGNQPQHF.

CDR3 sequence (DNA): TGTGCCAGCAGTGAGCCGGACACAGATTCACCCCTCCACTTT. As protein: CASSEPDTDSPLHF. The gene calls are TRBV25-1 and TRBJ1-6, with D perhaps matching TRBD1 (5 bases). Germline V gives CDR1 MGHDK, CDR2 SYGVNS. Trimming shortened V by 3 bases and J by 8 bases, and 11 bases separated the two germline ends. The CDR3 consists of 14 residues.

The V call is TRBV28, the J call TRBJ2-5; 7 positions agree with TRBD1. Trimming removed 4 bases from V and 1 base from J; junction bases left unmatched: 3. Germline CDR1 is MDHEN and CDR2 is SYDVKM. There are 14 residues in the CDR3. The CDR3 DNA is TGTGCCAGCAGTTCGGGACAGCTCCAAGAGACCCAGTACTTC. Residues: CASSSGQLQETQYF.

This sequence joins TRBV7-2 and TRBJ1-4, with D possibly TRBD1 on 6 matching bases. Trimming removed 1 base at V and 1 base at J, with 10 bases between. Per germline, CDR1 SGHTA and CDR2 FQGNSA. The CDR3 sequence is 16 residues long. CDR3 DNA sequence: TGTGCCAGCAGCTTAGAGGGGGATCTAACTAATGAAAAACTGTTTTTT. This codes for CASSLEGDLTNEKLFF.

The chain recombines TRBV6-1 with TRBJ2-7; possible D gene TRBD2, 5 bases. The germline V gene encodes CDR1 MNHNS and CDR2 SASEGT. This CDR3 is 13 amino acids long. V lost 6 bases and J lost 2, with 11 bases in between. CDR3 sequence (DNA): TGTGCCAGCAGCGGGGAAGTGACCTACGAGCAGTACTTC. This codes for CASSGEVTYEQYF.

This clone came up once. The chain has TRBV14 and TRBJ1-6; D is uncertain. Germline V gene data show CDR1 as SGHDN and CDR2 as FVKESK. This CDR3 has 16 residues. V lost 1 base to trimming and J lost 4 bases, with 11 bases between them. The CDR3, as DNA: TGTGCCAGCAGCCAAGTGGCGGGGAATTATAATTCACCCCTCCACTTT. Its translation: CASSQVAGNYNSPLHF.

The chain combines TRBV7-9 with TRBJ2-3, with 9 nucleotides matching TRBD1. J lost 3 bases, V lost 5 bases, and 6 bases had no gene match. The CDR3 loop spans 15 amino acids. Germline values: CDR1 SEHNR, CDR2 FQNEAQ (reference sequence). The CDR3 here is CASSQGQGETDTQYF. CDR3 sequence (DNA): TGTGCCAGCAGCCAGGGACAGGGAGAGACAGATACGCAGTATTTT.

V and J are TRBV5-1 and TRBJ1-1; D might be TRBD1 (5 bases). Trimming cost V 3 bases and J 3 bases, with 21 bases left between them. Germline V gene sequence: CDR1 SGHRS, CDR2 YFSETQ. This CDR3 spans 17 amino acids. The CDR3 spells CASSSRAASGGDTEAFF. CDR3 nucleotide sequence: TGCGCCAGCAGCTCACGGGCGGCTTCCGGGGGGGACACTGAAGCTTTCTTT. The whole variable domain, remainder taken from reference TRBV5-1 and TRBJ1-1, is KAGVTQTPRYLIKTRGQQVTLSCSPISGHRSVSWYQQTPGQGLQFLFEYFSETQRNKGNFPGRFSGRQFSNSRSEMNVSTLELGDSALYLCASSSRAASGGDTEAFFGQGTRLTVV.

For the CDR3, the DNA is TGTGCCAGCAGTCTTTACAATGAGCAGTTCTTC. Protein: CASSLYNEQFF. The rearrangement joins TRBV3-1 (or the pseudogene TRBV3-2) to TRBJ2-1, with D hard to call. Germline CDR1 is LGHDT and CDR2 is YNNKEL (reference sequence). This CDR3 region has 11 residues. V lost 6 bases and J lost 4, with 4 bases in between.

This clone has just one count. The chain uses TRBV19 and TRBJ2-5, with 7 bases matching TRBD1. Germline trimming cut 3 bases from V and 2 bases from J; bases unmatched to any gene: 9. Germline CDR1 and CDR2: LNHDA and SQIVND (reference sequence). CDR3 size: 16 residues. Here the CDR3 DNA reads TGTGCCAGTAGTATTCCAGGAGACAGGGATCAAGAGACCCAGTACTTC. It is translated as CASSIPGDRDQETQYF.

CDR3 residues: CASSLTGIGELFF. DNA for the CDR3: TGCGCCAGCAGCCTAACAGGGATCGGGGAGCTGTTTTTT. The chain carries TRBV4-3 and TRBJ2-2, with D perhaps TRBD1 (6 bases). Germline values: CDR1 LGHNA, CDR2 YSLEER. Deletions cut 4 bases from V and 7 bases from J, with 10 bases between. This CDR3 region has 13 residues.

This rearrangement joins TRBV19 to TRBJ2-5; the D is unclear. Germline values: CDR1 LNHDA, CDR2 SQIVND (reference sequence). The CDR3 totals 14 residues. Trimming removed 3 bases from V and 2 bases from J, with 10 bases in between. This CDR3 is CASSIPRSQETQYF. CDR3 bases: TGTGCCAGTAGTATTCCGAGGTCTCAAGAGACCCAGTACTTC.

The CDR3 here is CASSSRTSGGPDTQYF. DNA for the CDR3: TGTGCCAGCAGCTCACGGACTAGCGGGGGACCGGATACGCAGTATTTT. This chain links TRBV7-2 with TRBJ2-3; 13 bases are shared with TRBD2. V shed 4 bases and J 6 bases; nucleotides not matched to a gene: 7. The CDR3 spans 16 residues. The germline gives CDR1 SGHTA, CDR2 FQGNSA. The full variable domain, its missing parts supplied by reference TRBV7-2 and TRBJ2-3, is GAGVSQSPSNKVTEKGKDVELRCDPISGHTALYWYRQSLGQGLEFLIYFQGNSAPDKSGLPSDRFSAERTGGSVSTLTIQRTQQEDSAVYLCASSSRTSGGPDTQYFGPGTRLTVL.

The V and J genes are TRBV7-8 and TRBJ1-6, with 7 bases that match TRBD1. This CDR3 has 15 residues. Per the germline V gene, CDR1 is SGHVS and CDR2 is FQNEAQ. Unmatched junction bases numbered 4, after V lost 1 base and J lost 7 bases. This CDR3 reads CASSLERTGNSPLHF. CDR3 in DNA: TGTGCCAGCAGCTTAGAGCGGACAGGCAATTCACCCCTCCACTTT.

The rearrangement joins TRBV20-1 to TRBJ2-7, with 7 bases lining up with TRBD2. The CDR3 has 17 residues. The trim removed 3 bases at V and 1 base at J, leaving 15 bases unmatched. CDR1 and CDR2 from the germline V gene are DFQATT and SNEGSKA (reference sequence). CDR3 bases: TGCAGTGCTAGTGAGTGGGGGGGTCCGGGCCCGTCCTACGAGCAGTACTTC. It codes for CSASEWGGPGPSYEQYF.

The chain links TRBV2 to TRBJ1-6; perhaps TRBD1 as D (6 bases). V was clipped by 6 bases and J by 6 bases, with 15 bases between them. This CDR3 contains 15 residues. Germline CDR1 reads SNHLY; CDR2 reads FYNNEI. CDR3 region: CASSQTQGSNSPLHF. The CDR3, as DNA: TGTGCCAGCAGCCAGACCCAGGGGTCTAATTCACCCCTCCACTTT.

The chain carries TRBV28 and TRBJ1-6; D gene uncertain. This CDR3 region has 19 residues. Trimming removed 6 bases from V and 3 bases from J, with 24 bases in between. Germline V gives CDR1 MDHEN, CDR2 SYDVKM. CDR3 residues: CASSPIGGERKGYNSPLHF. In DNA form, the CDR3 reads TGTGCCAGCAGCCCTATTGGAGGCGAGCGGAAGGGCTATAATTCACCCCTCCACTTT.

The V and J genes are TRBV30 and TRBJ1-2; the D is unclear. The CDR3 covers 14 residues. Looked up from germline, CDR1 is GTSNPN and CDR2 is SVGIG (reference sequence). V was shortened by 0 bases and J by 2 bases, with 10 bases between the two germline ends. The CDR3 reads CAWSVGGFNYGYTF. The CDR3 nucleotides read TGTGCCTGGAGTGTTGGTGGCTTCAACTATGGCTACACCTTC.

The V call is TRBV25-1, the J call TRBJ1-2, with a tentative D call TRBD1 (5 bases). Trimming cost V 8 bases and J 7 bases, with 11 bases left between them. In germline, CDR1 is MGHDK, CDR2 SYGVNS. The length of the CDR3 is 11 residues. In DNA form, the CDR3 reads TGTGCCAGCTGGGACGGGAGTGGCTACACCTTC. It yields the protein CASWDGSGYTF.

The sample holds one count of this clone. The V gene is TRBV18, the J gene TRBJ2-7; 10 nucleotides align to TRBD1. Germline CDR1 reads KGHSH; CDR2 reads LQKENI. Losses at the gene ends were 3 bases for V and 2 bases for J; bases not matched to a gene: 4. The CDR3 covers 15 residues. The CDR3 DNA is TGTGCCAGCTCACCGCGGACAGGGGGGACCTACGAGCAGTACTTC. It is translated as CASSPRTGGTYEQYF.